This TCR beta chain derives from a study of T cell repertoires in cytomegalovirus infection. Across the study: Based on public TCR beta signatures, there were indications of CMV infection and of a matching HLA type.

CDR3 length: 16 amino acids. J was trimmed by 6 bases and V by 6 bases; bases with no gene match: 15. The germline gives CDR1 MDHEN, CDR2 SYDVKM. Of note for this clonotype: What it binds is not known.

One entry per CDR3 protein, called by TCRdb with MiXCR from the reads. The data contain under 150,000 distinct CDR3 sequences, 24% of them seen just once; the ten biggest clones take up 34%. The study's findings and limits: CMV carriers having the relevant HLA were flagged by cumulative public TCR beta family frequency. HLA-C-restricted TCR beta clonotypes specific for CMV led the ex vivo response.

The receptor comes from a human donor in good health (CMV status not recorded). Some clones in this sample may be carry-over from other donors' samples. Specimen: PBMCs, sequenced either directly or after in vitro stimulation (not recorded which). V usage is TRBV28 and J usage is TRBJ2-7, with 9 bases identical to TRBD1. The CDR3 nucleotides are TGTGCCAGCAGGCGAACCACAGGGGGCACGTGGGGCGAGCAGTACTTC. It specifies CASRRTTGGTWGEQYF.